This TCR beta chain was identified during a study of patients and donors after allogeneic stem cell transplantation (dated by TCRdb to 2019 to 2021). The CDR3, cysteine through phenylalanine, is 12 amino acids long. CDR3 DNA is the only sequence kept; it has 36 bases, read in frame from the first base. Library preparation used RT-PCR. The listed sequencing device is NextSeq 550. TCRdb redid the processing of the public reads, applying fastp at Q25 and MiXCR, and retained in-frame beta chains. All rows with the same CDR3 protein become a single entry with the most common DNA and genes. The sample contains 57,000 or so distinct CDR3 sequences, approximately 12% of them found a single time. The top ten clonotypes cover 25% to 40% of the sample. This clonotype appeared a single time. Its recognized antigen is unknown. Given a much more abundant clone one base away, this may be a read error.

The receptor was derived from a human donor who was either an allogeneic HSCT recipient or a stem cell or donor lymphocyte infusion donor (not recorded which). It is not recorded whose cells these are; they may come from a transplant donor. Sequencing was carried out using blood, either unsorted or a sorted T cell fraction (not recorded which). The chain uses TRBV12-3 or TRBV12-4 and TRBJ1-1; no D gene call is confident. The CDR3: CASRLVSTEAFF. The nucleotide sequence reads as follows: TGTGCCAGCCGTTTAGTAAGCACTGAAGCTTTCTTT.